This entry is about one TCR beta chain. The antigen remains unidentified. Sample time point: persistent/refractory GD, antithyroid drugs over 5 years with positive TRAb. Generation of the TCR library employed RNA extracted from PBMCs. The sample belongs to a study of regulatory T cells in long-lasting Graves disease. Study-wide results and caveats: Favored gene segments in persistent disease were TRBV28, TRBJ1-2 and TRBJ2-5.

Building of the TCR beta libraries involved iRepertoire HTBI primers and Arm-PCR of CDR3 regions. TCRdb re-called the multiplex PCR reads with MiXCR, one entry per CDR3 protein. Of around 340,000 distinct CDR3 sequences in the sample, around 19% are singletons; the top ten hold 29%. V dropped 3 bases and J dropped 2 bases, with 8 bases sitting between them. CDR3 size: 14 residues. The germline V gene encodes CDR1 SGHRS and CDR2 YFSETQ. The sample was peripheral blood mononuclear cells (PBMCs), taken when the disease was refractory, from a patient treated with antithyroid drugs. This TCR came from a female donor with Graves disease. This chain uses TRBV5-1 with TRBJ2-2, with D possibly being TRBD2 (6 bases). CDR3 amino acids: CASSSGVNTGELFF. The CDR3 DNA follows: TGCGCCAGCAGCTCGGGAGTAAACACCGGGGAGCTGTTTTTT.